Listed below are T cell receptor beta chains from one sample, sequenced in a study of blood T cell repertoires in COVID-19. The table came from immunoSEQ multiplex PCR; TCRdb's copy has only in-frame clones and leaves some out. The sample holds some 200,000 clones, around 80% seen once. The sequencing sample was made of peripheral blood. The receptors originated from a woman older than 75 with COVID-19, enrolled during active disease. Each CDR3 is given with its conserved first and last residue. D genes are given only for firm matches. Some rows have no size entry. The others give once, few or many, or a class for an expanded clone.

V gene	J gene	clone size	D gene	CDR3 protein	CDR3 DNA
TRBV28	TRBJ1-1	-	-	CATTVRGNTEAFF	TGTGCCACCACCGTAAGGGGGAACACTGAAGCTTTCTTT
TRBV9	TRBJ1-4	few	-	CASSVGLRQPNEKLFF	TGTGCCAGCAGCGTAGGCCTTAGACAGCCAAATGAAAAACTGTTTTTT
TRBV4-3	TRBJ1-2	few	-	CASSQGAGEGYGYTF	TGCGCCAGCAGCCAGGGGGCCGGGGAGGGCTATGGCTACACCTTC
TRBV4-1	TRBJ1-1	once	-	CASSAKVQGTEAFF	TGCGCCAGCAGCGCTAAAGTACAGGGCACTGAAGCTTTCTTT
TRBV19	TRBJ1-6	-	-	CASGPGLFSSPLHF	TGTGCCAGCGGTCCGGGACTCTTTAGCTCACCCCTCCACTTT
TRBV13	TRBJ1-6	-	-	CASSLGTRTRKGSPLHF	TGTGCCAGCAGCTTAGGCACCAGGACACGGAAGGGTTCACCCCTCCACTTT
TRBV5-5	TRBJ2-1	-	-	CASSLERAGQRNEQFF	TGTGCCAGCAGCTTGGAGCGTGCGGGGCAAAGGAATGAGCAGTTCTTC
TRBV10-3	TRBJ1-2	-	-	CAINSGEPSGYTF	TGTGCCATCAATTCGGGAGAGCCTAGTGGCTACACCTTC
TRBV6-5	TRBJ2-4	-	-	CASGGFVAKNIQYF	TGTGCCAGCGGCGGCTTCGTAGCCAAAAACATTCAGTACTTC
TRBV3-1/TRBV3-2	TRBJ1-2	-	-	CASSQVRRGWEGYTF	TGTGCCAGCAGCCAAGTTCGGAGGGGATGGGAGGGCTACACCTTC
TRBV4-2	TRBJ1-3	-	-	CASSQAQSRGNTIYF	TGTGCCAGCAGCCAAGCCCAGTCTAGGGGAAACACCATATATTTT
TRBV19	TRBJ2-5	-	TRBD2	CATRTSGGLTQYF	TGTGCCACCCGGACTAGCGGGGGGCTAACCCAGTACTTC
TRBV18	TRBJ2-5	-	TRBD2	CASSPPGGKKTQYF	TGTGCCAGCTCACCACCGGGGGGGAAAAAGACCCAGTACTTC
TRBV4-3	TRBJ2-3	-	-	CASSQDRRQGSTDTQYF	TGCGCCAGCAGCCAAGATCGGCGCCAGGGGAGCACAGATACGCAGTATTTT
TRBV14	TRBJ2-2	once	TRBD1	CASSQPGTGGTGELFF	TGTGCCAGCAGCCAACCCGGGACAGGGGGGACCGGGGAGCTGTTTTTT
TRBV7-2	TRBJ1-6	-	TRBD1	CASSLDRASPLHF	TGTGCCAGCAGCCTCGACAGGGCGTCACCCCTCCACTTT
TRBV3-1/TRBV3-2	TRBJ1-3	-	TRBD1	CASSPQGAGENTIYF	TGTGCCAGCAGCCCACAGGGGGCAGGGGAAAACACCATATATTTT
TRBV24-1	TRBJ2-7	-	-	CATSDLNGGFYEQYF	TGTGCCACCAGTGATTTGAACGGAGGATTCTACGAGCAGTACTTC
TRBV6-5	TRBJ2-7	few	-	CASSTGGTKFYEQYF	TGTGCCAGCAGTACCGGGGGTACTAAATTCTACGAGCAGTACTTC
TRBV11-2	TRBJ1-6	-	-	CASSPTGTYNSPLHF	TGTGCCAGCAGCCCCACAGGGACCTATAATTCACCCCTCCACTTT
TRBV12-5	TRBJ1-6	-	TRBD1	CASGLVFGDRGPLPDNSPLHF	TGTGCTAGTGGTTTGGTCTTCGGGGACAGGGGTCCTCTCCCGGATAATTCACCCCTCCACTTT
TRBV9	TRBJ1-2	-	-	CASSARSGGGGYTF	TGTGCCAGCAGCGCCCGCTCGGGGGGAGGAGGCTACACCTTC
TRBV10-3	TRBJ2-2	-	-	CAINGGLGTGELFF	TGTGCCATCAACGGGGGGCTCGGAACCGGGGAGCTGTTTTTT
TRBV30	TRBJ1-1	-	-	CAWSRGLMNTEAFF	TGTGCCTGGAGCCGAGGGTTAATGAACACTGAAGCTTTCTTT
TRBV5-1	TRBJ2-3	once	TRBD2	CASSLGGTKSTDTQYF	TGCGCCAGCAGCTTGGGGGGGACTAAGAGCACAGATACGCAGTATTTT
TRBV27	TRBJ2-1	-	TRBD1	CASSDRVEQFF	TGTGCCAGCAGCGACAGGGTTGAGCAGTTCTTC
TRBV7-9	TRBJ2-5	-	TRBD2	CASSARTSGGPLYQETQYF	TGTGCCAGCAGCGCCCGGACTAGCGGGGGCCCATTGTACCAAGAGACCCAGTACTTC
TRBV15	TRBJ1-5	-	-	CATSRDRPPSPQHF	TGTGCCACCAGCAGAGACAGGCCTCCATCGCCCCAGCATTTT
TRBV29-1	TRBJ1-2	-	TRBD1	CSVGRTQGDYGYTF	TGCAGCGTTGGACGCACTCAGGGGGACTATGGCTACACCTTC
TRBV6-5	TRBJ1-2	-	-	CASRDTRTVYGYTF	TGTGCCAGCAGGGATACCAGGACAGTCTATGGCTACACCTTC
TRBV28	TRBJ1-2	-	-	CASSRDRRGGYTF	TGTGCCAGCAGCCGCGACAGAAGGGGAGGCTACACCTTC